This T cell receptor (beta chain) was identified during a study of graft-versus-host responses after intestinal transplantation. General observations from the study: Marrow from the recipient contained GvH clones, some of which had appeared first in ileum or blood.

This clone was seen once. Its antigen is unidentified. The assay was immunoSEQ multiplex PCR, and TCRdb's table has in-frame clones only and misses some. The top ten clones hold 0.23% of a sample with more than 90,000 clones, approximately 92% of them seen once. V was cut by 5 bases and J by 8 bases, with 16 bases left in between. The CDR3 is 14 residues long. CDR1 is MDHEN, CDR2 SYDVKM, per germline. J is TRBJ2-4 and V is TRBV28, with D possibly matching TRBD1 (6 bases). Sequenced here: unstimulated CD4+ T cells sorted from spleen or lymph node cells, sampled before transplant. This sequence was found in a human donor who was the organ donor for an intestinal transplant. CDR3 sequence: CASSRPGTNDIQYF. The CDR3 nucleotides are TGTGCCAGCAGTCGACCCGGGACAAACGACATTCAGTACTTC.